This passage covers 5 T cell receptor beta chains from one sample sequenced in a study of T cells in Graves' hyperthyroidism and ophthalmopathy. RNA transcripts gave rise to amplified TCR beta CDR3 regions. The primer set for the first-round RT-PCR of the TCR CDR3 was HTBI. TCRdb reprocessed the multiplex PCR reads with MiXCR, giving one entry per CDR3 protein. The sample includes some 550,000 distinct CDR3 sequences, approximately 16% seen only once; the top ten take roughly 3.5%. The specimen was blood. The origin of the receptors is a woman in her forties with Graves' ophthalmopathy.

This chain uses TRBV18 with TRBJ2-1; no clear D gene. This CDR3 contains 14 residues. The germline gives CDR1 KGHSH, CDR2 LQKENI. The ends were cut back, 3 bases at V and 7 bases at J, with 13 bases in the middle. CDR3 in DNA: TGTGCCAGCTCACCGGGGTATGTGTATAATGAGCAGTTCTTC. Translating it yields CASSPGYVYNEQFF. The entire variable domain, with the rest obtained from reference TRBV18 and TRBJ2-1, is as follows: NAGVMQNPRHLVRRRGQEARLRCSPMKGHSHVYWYRQLPEEGLKFMVYLQKENIIDESGMPKERFSAEFPKEGPSILRIQQVVRGDSAAYFCASSPGYVYNEQFFGPGTRLTVL.

This clonotype showed up just a few times. The V and J genes are TRBV6-1 and TRBJ1-1, with D uncertain. In germline, CDR1 is MNHNS, CDR2 SASEGT. Deletions cut 6 bases from V and 4 bases from J, with 15 bases between. The CDR3 is 14 amino acids. The DNA for the CDR3 is TGTGCCAGCAGAGACGGAACCCGGGGCACTGAAGCTTTCTTT. It encodes CASRDGTRGTEAFF.

This clonotype was observed a few times. The chain couples TRBV14 to TRBJ1-1; no clear D gene. Germline assignment: CDR1 SGHDN and CDR2 FVKESK. This CDR3 comprises 14 residues. Trimming shortened V by 4 bases and J by 4 bases, and 13 bases separated the two germline ends. CDR3 DNA sequence: TGTGCCAGCAGCCCCTCGTTGGGAACCACTGAAGCTTTCTTT. It codes for CASSPSLGTTEAFF. Filled out from reference TRBV14 and TRBJ1-1, the complete variable domain reads EAGVTQFPSHSVIEKGQTVTLRCDPISGHDNLYWYRRVMGKEIKFLLHFVKESKQDESGMPNNRFLAERTGGTYSTLKVQPAELEDSGVYFCASSPSLGTTEAFFGQGTRLTVV.

This clonotype was seen repeatedly, ten times or more. This rearrangement joins TRBV28 to TRBJ2-7; 7 bases match TRBD2. The CDR3 runs to 15 residues. The junction had 8 bases not matched to a gene; V was cut back by 4 bases and J by 2 bases. CDR1 and CDR2 (germline): MDHEN, SYDVKM. The CDR3 DNA is TGTGCCAGCAGTTCCCTGGGACTAAAGACCTACGAGCAGTACTTC. Protein product: CASSSLGLKTYEQYF.

This chain joins TRBV5-1 and TRBJ2-3; TRBD2 is a possible D gene (6 bases). Trimming took off 10 bases at V and 5 bases at J, with 23 bases between the two ends. The CDR3 is 15 residues long. Per the germline V gene, CDR1 is SGHRS and CDR2 is YFSETQ. The CDR3 DNA is TGCGCCTCCCAAAGTCTAGCGTCGGGGGAAGATACGCAGTATTTT. Residues: CASQSLASGEDTQYF. Variable domain in full (rest from reference TRBV5-1 and TRBJ2-3): KAGVTQTPRYLIKTRGQQVTLSCSPISGHRSVSWYQQTPGQGLQFLFEYFSETQRNKGNFPGRFSGRQFSNSRSEMNVSTLELGDSALYLCASQSLASGEDTQYFGPGTRLTVL.